The sequence of this T cell receptor beta chain was determined in a study of control samples from healthy donors and cancer patients. Profiling relied on immunoSEQ multiplex PCR, and the TCRdb table lists in-frame clones only, not all of them. The data hold 50,000 to 55,000 clones, with 87% observed a single time. V lost 5 bases and J 2 bases, leaving 9 bases between the germline ends. The CDR3 has 13 residues. Germline-derived CDR1 and CDR2 are SGHTA and FQGNSA. The chain joins TRBV7-2 to TRBJ1-2; tentative D call: TRBD1 (6 bases). The clonotype comes from a man in his 60s with head and neck cancer. The sequenced material came from PBMCs. The CDR3 loop reads CASSAGQNYGYTF. DNA of the CDR3: TGTGCCAGCAGCGCCGGACAGAACTATGGCTACACCTTC. Filled out from reference TRBV7-2 and TRBJ1-2, the complete variable domain reads GAGVSQSPSNKVTEKGKDVELRCDPISGHTALYWYRQSLGQGLEFLIYFQGNSAPDKSGLPSDRFSAERTGGSVSTLTIQRTQQEDSAVYLCASSAGQNYGYTFGSGTRLTVV.